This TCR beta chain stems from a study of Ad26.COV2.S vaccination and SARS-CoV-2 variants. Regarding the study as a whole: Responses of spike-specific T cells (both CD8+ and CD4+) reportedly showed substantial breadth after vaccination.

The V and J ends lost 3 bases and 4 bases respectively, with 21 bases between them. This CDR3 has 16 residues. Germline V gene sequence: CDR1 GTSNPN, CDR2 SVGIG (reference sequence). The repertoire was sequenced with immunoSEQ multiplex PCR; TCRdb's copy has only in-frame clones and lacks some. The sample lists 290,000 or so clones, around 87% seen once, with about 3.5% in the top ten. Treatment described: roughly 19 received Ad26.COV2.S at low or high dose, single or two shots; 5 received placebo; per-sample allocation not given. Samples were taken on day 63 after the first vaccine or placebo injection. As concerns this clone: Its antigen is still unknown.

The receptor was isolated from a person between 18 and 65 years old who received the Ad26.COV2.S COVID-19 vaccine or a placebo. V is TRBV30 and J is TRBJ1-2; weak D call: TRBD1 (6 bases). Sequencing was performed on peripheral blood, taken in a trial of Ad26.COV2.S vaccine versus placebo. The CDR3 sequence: CAWSRPDRPFAYGYTF. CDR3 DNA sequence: TGTGCCTGGAGCAGACCCGACAGGCCCTTCGCCTATGGCTACACCTTC.